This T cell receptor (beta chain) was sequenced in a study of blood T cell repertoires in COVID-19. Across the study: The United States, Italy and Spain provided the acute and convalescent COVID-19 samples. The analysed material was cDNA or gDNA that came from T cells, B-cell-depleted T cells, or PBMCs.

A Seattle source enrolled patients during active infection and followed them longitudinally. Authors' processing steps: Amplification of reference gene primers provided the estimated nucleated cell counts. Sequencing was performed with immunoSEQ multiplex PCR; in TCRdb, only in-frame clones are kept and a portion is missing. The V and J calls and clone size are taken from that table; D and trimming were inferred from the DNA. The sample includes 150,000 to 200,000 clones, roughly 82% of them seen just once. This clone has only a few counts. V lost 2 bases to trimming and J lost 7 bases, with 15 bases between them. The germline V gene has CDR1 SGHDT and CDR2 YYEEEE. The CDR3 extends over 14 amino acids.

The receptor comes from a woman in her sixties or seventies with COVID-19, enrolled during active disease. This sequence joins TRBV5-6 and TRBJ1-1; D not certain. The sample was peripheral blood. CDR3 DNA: TGTGCCAGCAGCTTAGGCTCGGGTGGGTTTGAAGCTTTCTTT. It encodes CASSLGSGGFEAFF.